This is a list of T cell receptor beta chains from one sample in a study of cytomegalovirus exposure and HLA in healthy donors. Profiling relied on immunoSEQ multiplex PCR, and the TCRdb table lists in-frame clones only, not all of them. Seen here are 150,000 to 200,000 clones, about 90% observed once, and the top ten hold 3% to 3.5%. Sequenced sample: PBMCs. These receptors were taken from a woman under 30 in good health and CMV-seropositive. The CDR3 runs from the conserved cysteine through the conserved F or W. D genes are given only for firm matches. Rows may omit the clone size; those that give it use once, few, many or a size class.

D gene: -; clone size: -; V gene: TRBV6-5; J gene: TRBJ1-3; CDR3 length: 15; CDR3 DNA: TGTGCCAGCAGTCCTCCGGGGATCTCTGGAAACACCATATATTTT; CDR3 protein: CASSPPGISGNTIYF
D gene: -; clone size: -; V gene: TRBV5-1; J gene: TRBJ2-7; CDR3 length: 14; CDR3 DNA: TGCGCCAGCAGCTTGGCCGGTCCTCCGGGCGAGCAGTACTTC; CDR3 protein: CASSLAGPPGEQYF
D gene: TRBD2; clone size: -; V gene: TRBV4-2; J gene: TRBJ2-7; CDR3 length: 19; CDR3 DNA: TGTGCCAGCAGCCAAGATCCCCGTCTTGGGGCGGGGGGTTCCTACGAGCAGTACTTC; CDR3 protein: CASSQDPRLGAGGSYEQYF
D gene: TRBD1; clone size: -; V gene: TRBV7-3; J gene: TRBJ2-3; CDR3 length: 15; CDR3 DNA: TGTGCCAGCAGCTTAACAGGGGGCCGGACAGATACGCAGTATTTT; CDR3 protein: CASSLTGGRTDTQYF
D gene: TRBD2; clone size: -; V gene: TRBV2; J gene: TRBJ2-4; CDR3 length: 16; CDR3 DNA: TGTGCCAGCAGTGAAGTGGCTCTAGCGGGAGAAAACATTCAGTACTTC; CDR3 protein: CASSEVALAGENIQYF
D gene: -; clone size: -; V gene: TRBV5-4; J gene: TRBJ1-3; CDR3 length: 16; CDR3 DNA: TGTGCCAGCACCCCGGGGGGGGGAAGCTCTGGAAACACCATATATTTT; CDR3 protein: CASTPGGGSSGNTIYF
D gene: -; clone size: -; V gene: TRBV6-4; J gene: TRBJ2-2; CDR3 length: 18; CDR3 DNA: TGTGCCAGCAGTGACTCGATGATCAGGCAGGGAAGGACCGGGGAGCTGTTTTTT; CDR3 protein: CASSDSMIRQGRTGELFF
D gene: -; clone size: -; V gene: TRBV19; J gene: TRBJ1-6; CDR3 length: 14; CDR3 DNA: TGTGCCAGTAGAGGGGAGGTGAAGAATTCACCCCTCCACTTT; CDR3 protein: CASRGEVKNSPLHF
D gene: TRBD1; clone size: -; V gene: TRBV28; J gene: TRBJ2-5; CDR3 length: 14; CDR3 DNA: TGTGCCACCAAGACAGGGGGACTCCAAGAGACCCAGTACTTC; CDR3 protein: CATKTGGLQETQYF
D gene: TRBD2; clone size: -; V gene: TRBV7-2; J gene: TRBJ2-4; CDR3 length: 14; CDR3 DNA: TGTGCCAGCAGCTTAACGGGACTAATACACATTCAGTACTTC; CDR3 protein: CASSLTGLIHIQYF
D gene: -; clone size: -; V gene: TRBV5-1; J gene: TRBJ2-7; CDR3 length: 13; CDR3 DNA: TGCGCCAGCAGCTTGATGGCGGGGAGCGAGCAGTACTTC; CDR3 protein: CASSLMAGSEQYF
D gene: -; clone size: -; V gene: TRBV2; J gene: TRBJ1-4; CDR3 length: 16; CDR3 DNA: TGTGCCAGCAGTGGAACAGCATCTGCAACTAATGAAAAACTGTTTTTT; CDR3 protein: CASSGTASATNEKLFF
D gene: TRBD2; clone size: -; V gene: TRBV5-1; J gene: TRBJ2-1; CDR3 length: 15; CDR3 DNA: TGCGCCAGCAGCTTCAGTCTAGCGGCTAACAATGAGCAGTTCTTC; CDR3 protein: CASSFSLAANNEQFF
D gene: TRBD1; clone size: -; V gene: TRBV29-1; J gene: TRBJ1-5; CDR3 length: 16; CDR3 DNA: TGCAGCGTTGAGTTGGAGGGGGCGCCGGGCAATCAGCCCCAGCATTTT; CDR3 protein: CSVELEGAPGNQPQHF
D gene: -; clone size: -; V gene: TRBV28; J gene: TRBJ1-2; CDR3 length: 16; CDR3 DNA: TGTGCCAGCGACGAGCGCCGGCAGGGGTCGGGCTATGGCTACACCTTC; CDR3 protein: CASDERRQGSGYGYTF
D gene: TRBD2; clone size: -; V gene: TRBV7-3; J gene: TRBJ2-3; CDR3 length: 15; CDR3 DNA: TGTGCCAGCAGCCGTACTAGCGGAACCACAGATACGCAGTATTTT; CDR3 protein: CASSRTSGTTDTQYF
D gene: TRBD1; clone size: -; V gene: TRBV19; J gene: TRBJ2-1; CDR3 length: 15; CDR3 DNA: TGTGCCAGTAGAGAGACAGGGTACTCCTACAATGAGCAGTTCTTC; CDR3 protein: CASRETGYSYNEQFF
D gene: TRBD1; clone size: once; V gene: TRBV18; J gene: TRBJ1-2; CDR3 length: 12; CDR3 DNA: TGTGCCAGCTCACCCCAGACAGGGGGCTACACCTTC; CDR3 protein: CASSPQTGGYTF
D gene: -; clone size: -; V gene: TRBV11-3; J gene: TRBJ2-1; CDR3 length: 18; CDR3 DNA: TGTGCCAGCAGCTTAGGCTCCGGGACATCCTCCCTCTTCAATGAGCAGTTCTTC; CDR3 protein: CASSLGSGTSSLFNEQFF
D gene: -; clone size: -; V gene: TRBV6-5; J gene: TRBJ1-1; CDR3 length: 14; CDR3 DNA: TGTGCCAGCAGTTACACCGCCGGGGGCACTGAAGCTTTCTTT; CDR3 protein: CASSYTAGGTEAFF
D gene: -; clone size: -; V gene: TRBV4-2; J gene: TRBJ2-2; CDR3 length: 15; CDR3 DNA: TGTGCCAGCAGCCGGGGGGACCTAGACACCGGGGAGCTGTTTTTT; CDR3 protein: CASSRGDLDTGELFF
D gene: -; clone size: -; V gene: TRBV29-1; J gene: TRBJ2-2; CDR3 length: 13; CDR3 DNA: TGCAGCGTTGGACAGAGAAACACCGGGGAGCTGTTTTTT; CDR3 protein: CSVGQRNTGELFF
D gene: -; clone size: -; V gene: TRBV10-3; J gene: TRBJ1-1; CDR3 length: 13; CDR3 DNA: TGTGCCATCAGTGGGGCCGTGAACACTGAAGCTTTCTTT; CDR3 protein: CAISGAVNTEAFF
D gene: -; clone size: -; V gene: TRBV29-1; J gene: TRBJ1-4; CDR3 length: 12; CDR3 DNA: TGCAGCGTCCTTCGAGAAGATGAAAAACTGTTTTTT; CDR3 protein: CSVLREDEKLFF
D gene: TRBD2; clone size: -; V gene: TRBV6-6; J gene: TRBJ2-7; CDR3 length: 16; CDR3 DNA: TGTGCCAGCAGGCCTCCGGGACTAGCGGGATATTACGAGCAGTACTTC; CDR3 protein: CASRPPGLAGYYEQYF